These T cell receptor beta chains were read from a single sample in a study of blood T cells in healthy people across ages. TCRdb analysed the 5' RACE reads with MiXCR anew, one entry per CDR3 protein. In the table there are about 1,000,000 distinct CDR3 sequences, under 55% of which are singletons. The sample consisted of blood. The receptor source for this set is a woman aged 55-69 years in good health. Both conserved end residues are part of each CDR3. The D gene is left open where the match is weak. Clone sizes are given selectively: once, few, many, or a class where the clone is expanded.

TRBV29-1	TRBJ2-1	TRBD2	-	CSAQGLAGASSSYNEQFF	TGCAGCGCCCAGGGACTAGCGGGAGCCTCGAGCTCCTACAATGAGCAGTTCTTC
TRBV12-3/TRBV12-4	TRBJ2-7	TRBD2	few	CASSSTLAVRSYEQYF	TGTGCCAGCAGTTCTACACTAGCGGTGCGCTCCTACGAGCAGTACTTC
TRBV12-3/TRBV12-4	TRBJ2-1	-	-	CASSPGRGRRNEQFF	TGTGCCAGCAGTCCGGGGAGGGGGCGGCGCAATGAGCAGTTCTTC
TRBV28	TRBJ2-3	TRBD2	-	CATLAGMTDTQYF	TGTGCCACCCTAGCGGGAATGACAGATACGCAGTATTTT
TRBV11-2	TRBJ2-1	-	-	CASSPGIASVEQFF	TGTGCCAGCAGCCCCGGAATCGCATCCGTTGAGCAGTTCTTC
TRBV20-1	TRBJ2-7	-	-	CSARGVVGRGREQYF	TGCAGTGCTAGAGGGGTAGTGGGCAGGGGTCGCGAGCAGTACTTC
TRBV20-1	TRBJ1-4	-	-	CSAITGTFTNEKLFF	TGCAGTGCTATAACAGGGACTTTCACTAATGAAAAACTGTTTTTT
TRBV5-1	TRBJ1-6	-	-	CASSLNLMGGGNSPLHF	TGCGCCAGCAGCTTGAATCTTATGGGTGGCGGTAATTCACCCCTCCACTTT
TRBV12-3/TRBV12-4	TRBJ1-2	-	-	CASTLRGIPGDGYTF	TGTGCCAGCACCCTGAGGGGCATACCCGGGGATGGCTACACCTTC
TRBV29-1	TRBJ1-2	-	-	CGVGDSPNYGYTF	TGCGGCGTCGGTGACAGCCCTAACTATGGCTACACCTTC
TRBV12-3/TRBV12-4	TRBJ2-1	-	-	CASTSDRFGQFF	TGTGCCAGCACCTCGGACCGGTTTGGGCAGTTCTTC
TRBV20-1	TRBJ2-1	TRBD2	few	CSARDGVTGGRFF	TGCAGTGCTAGAGATGGTGTGACGGGAGGGCGGTTCTTC
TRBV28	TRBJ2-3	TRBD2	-	CASRTRRLAGGPPTDTQYF	TGTGCCAGCAGAACCAGGCGACTAGCGGGAGGTCCCCCCACAGATACGCAGTATTTT
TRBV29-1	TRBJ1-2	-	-	CSVGTAPGLGGYTF	TGCAGCGTTGGGACAGCCCCAGGGTTGGGGGGCTACACCTTC
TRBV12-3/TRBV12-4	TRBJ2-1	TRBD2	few	CASGTSGRGHNEQFF	TGTGCCAGCGGAACTAGCGGGAGGGGGCACAATGAGCAGTTCTTC
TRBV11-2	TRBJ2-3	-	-	CASSLHGRTDTDTQYF	TGTGCCAGCAGCCTCCACGGTCGGACGGACACAGATACGCAGTATTTT